This paragraph reports one TCR beta chain. These data originate in a study of CD8+ T cells in alopecia areata. In each case, RNA was isolated and then reverse transcribed into cDNA as the sequencing template. Data came from immunoSEQ multiplex PCR; TCRdb stores just in-frame clones and leaves some out. The table includes under 95,000 clones, around 71% detected once. Treatment described: oral pan-JAK inhibitor, 5-10 mg twice daily. Per the germline V gene, CDR1 is LGHNA and CDR2 is YSLEER. The CDR3 extends over 15 amino acids. V shed 0 bases and J shed 0 bases, with 3 bases lying between them. This TCR derives from a human donor with alopecia areata. This chain connects TRBV4-3 to TRBJ2-6; D gene uncertain. The input for sequencing was CD8+ T cells sorted from blood, taken at approximately week 45, from a patient treated with tofacitinib. Here the CDR3 reads CASSQEISGANVLTF. In nucleotides, the CDR3 is TGCGCCAGCAGCCAAGAGATCTCTGGGGCCAACGTCCTGACTTTC.